This T cell receptor (beta chain) was identified during a study of T cell clonotyping in hematopoietic cell transplantation. Broader study findings: At the given depth, recipient repertoires were over 95% de novo clonotypes. Pathologically expanded recipient clonotypes increased progressively from day 30 to day 180 as diversity fell.

This clone occurred once. Its specificity is unknown. Samples: about 28 days before transplant, then days 30, 100 and 180 after. Sequenced by immunoSEQ multiplex PCR; TCRdb stores in-frame clones only, minus some. The sample records fewer than 6,000 clones, around 70% being singletons. This clonotype was obtained from a female patient in her 50s who had an allogeneic stem cell transplant, so the T cells may come from the graft donor. Some clones in this sample may be carry-over from other donors' samples. The material was PBMCs, obtained 100 days after allogeneic stem cell transplant.

CDR3 residues: CASSQGNRGYNEQFF. CDR3 in DNA: TGCGCCAGCAGCCAAGGGAACAGGGGATACAATGAGCAGTTCTTC. The rearrangement joins TRBV4-1 to TRBJ2-1, with 7 nucleotides matching TRBD1. This CDR3 has 15 residues. Trimming at V came to 1 base and at J to 4 bases, leaving 4 bases not matched to a gene. The germline V gene encodes CDR1 MGHRA and CDR2 YSYEKL.